A selection of T cell receptor beta chains follows, all from one sample in a study of T cell responses to AZD1222 COVID-19 vaccine. Measured with immunoSEQ multiplex PCR; TCRdb has only the in-frame clones, and not every one. The table lists some 130,000 clones, around 93% of them singletons. The material sequenced was peripheral blood, taken 28 days after the second AZD1222 dose. The receptors here all came from an adult who received the AZD1222 COVID-19 vaccine. Each CDR3 is given without its conserved first and last residue. The order of the fields is V gene, clone size, J gene, D gene, CDR3 protein. The D gene is left open where the match is weak. Expanded clones are given a class, and other clones once, few, many or no size at all.

TRBV28,.,TRBJ2-4,.,ASISTERGKNIQY
TRBV18,.,TRBJ1-4,.,ASSPGGRDEKLF
TRBV5-4,.,TRBJ1-6,TRBD1,ASSWGQPNSPLH
TRBV3-1/TRBV3-2,.,TRBJ1-5,TRBD1,ASSQGQGERPQH
TRBV7-3,.,TRBJ1-2,TRBD1,ASSLNPGQGEGYT
TRBV2,.,TRBJ2-6,.,ASSTGNSGANVLT
TRBV5-8,once,TRBJ2-5,TRBD2,ASSNSGGAHGQY
TRBV7-9,.,TRBJ2-7,TRBD1,ASSPQAAGGAEQY
TRBV18,.,TRBJ2-1,TRBD1,ASSHESTGTGEGEQF
TRBV11-3,.,TRBJ1-6,.,ASSAEGGDSPLH
TRBV6-5,once,TRBJ1-2,TRBD1,ASSSRGPGYGYT
TRBV7-9,.,TRBJ1-6,.,ASSLGRSRHNSPLH
TRBV19,.,TRBJ1-6,.,ASSTFTGINSPLH
TRBV5-6,.,TRBJ1-4,TRBD1,ASSFTLGGAGQREKLF
TRBV14,.,TRBJ2-1,.,ASSQTLYRSDEQF
TRBV3-1/TRBV3-2,.,TRBJ1-6,.,ASSQSYSGNSPLH
TRBV25-1,.,TRBJ1-6,.,ASREGLSPLH
TRBV11-2,.,TRBJ2-1,TRBD2,ASSSSGGTYNEQF
TRBV9,.,TRBJ1-2,.,ASSVGPPSDRLYGYT
TRBV4-1,.,TRBJ1-1,.,ASSQGRHTEAF
TRBV3-1/TRBV3-2,.,TRBJ1-2,.,ASSQEGQYYGYT
TRBV18,.,TRBJ2-6,.,ASSQQISGANVLT
TRBV5-6,once,TRBJ2-4,.,ASRTLWDTENIQY
TRBV19,.,TRBJ1-6,.,ASSITGRGNSPLH
TRBV30,.,TRBJ2-1,.,AWTTRAFEQF
TRBV3-1/TRBV3-2,.,TRBJ2-3,TRBD1,ASSQGTRDRGREDTQY
TRBV14,.,TRBJ1-2,.,ASSPKAGHNYGYT
TRBV4-3,.,TRBJ1-2,.,ASSQEGVSGSEYGYT
TRBV6-5,.,TRBJ2-7,TRBD1,ASSRQGGTYEQY
TRBV29-1,.,TRBJ2-7,.,SAAAHEGYEQY
TRBV11-3,.,TRBJ2-7,.,ASSLGFGGRGLYEQY
TRBV6-6,.,TRBJ1-1,.,ASASSGLYGAF
TRBV7-9,.,TRBJ2-7,TRBD2,ASSPGLARRSYEQY
TRBV7-2,.,TRBJ1-4,.,ASSTLLGNEKLF
TRBV25-1,.,TRBJ1-1,TRBD1,ASSHGGTGFYQGAF
TRBV5-6,.,TRBJ1-6,.,ASSLEDRPNSPLH
TRBV5-1,once,TRBJ2-7,TRBD2,ASSLGLAGGFSEQY
TRBV30,.,TRBJ1-6,.,AWTERNNSPLH
TRBV4-1,.,TRBJ2-1,.,ASSQGVVRGNNEQF
TRBV2,.,TRBJ1-5,.,ASSELVGSSQH
TRBV18,.,TRBJ2-4,TRBD1,ASSWTGAKNIQY
TRBV5-1,.,TRBJ2-5,.,ASASVTGAQETQY